This TCR beta chain was profiled in a study of T cells in localized non-small cell lung cancer. Study conclusions and caveats: Longer overall survival was associated with a higher density of T cells in the blood. Sequence data derive from only one tumor region, so heterogeneity remains possible. Adjacent lung had a median 57 of the 100 largest tumor clones. Clonality peaked in uninvolved adjacent lung rather than tumor.

As for this clone: Its antigen is unknown.

Only in-frame clones appear in the TCRdb table, and some are missing; sequencing was by immunoSEQ multiplex PCR. The sample consists of some 38,000 clones, over 85% of them appearing once. The source material was peripheral blood, sampled before any cancer treatment. The receptor was derived from a female donor over 55 with stage I lung adenocarcinoma.

In DNA form, the CDR3 reads TGTGCCAGCAGTAGGGCAGGGGGCGGAGAAAAACTGTTTTTT. Translated, it gives CASSRAGGGEKLFF. V usage is TRBV6-1 and J usage is TRBJ1-4; 8 nucleotides agree with TRBD1. CDR1 and CDR2 (germline): MNHNS, SASEGT. J gave up 8 bases and V 5 bases, and 7 bases lay outside the gene matches. The CDR3 loop spans 14 amino acids.